This paragraph reports one T cell receptor beta chain. Its antigen is currently unknown. Method: immunoSEQ multiplex PCR; TCRdb's copy keeps in-frame clones and lacks some. The table shows about 15,000 clones, with around 87% occurring only once. The data derive from a study of a mutant IDH1 vaccine in newly diagnosed glioma. Study as a whole: Treated patients, about 62% male and roughly 40% female, averaged approximately 40 years of age. Former treatment meant radiotherapy, temozolomide, or both; the majority had gotten both.

Study outcomes and limitations: Pseudoprogression appeared independent of alterations in top peripheral clonotypes.

The time point is: baseline, week 1 (first vaccination visit). Treatment described: pre-vaccination baseline after standard-of-care therapy. Donors' newly diagnosed IDH1-mutant WHO grade 3 or 4 astrocytomas lacked nuclear ATRX. Trimming cost V 0 bases and J 0 bases, with 9 bases left between them. CDR3 length: 15 amino acids. CDR1 is LNHDA and CDR2 is SQIVND in the germline V gene (reference sequence). The TCR originated in a woman in her forties with glioma. Some clones in this sample may be carry-over from other donors' samples. The V call is TRBV19, the J call TRBJ2-7; D unclear. Here the sequenced sample was PBMCs, taken from a glioma patient treated with radiotherapy, temozolomide or both. The DNA for the CDR3 is TGTGCCAGTAGTATAGATGCGGAGAGCTCCTACGAGCAGTACTTC. Protein sequence: CASSIDAESSYEQYF.